Listed below are T cell receptor beta chains from one sample, sequenced in a study of vaccination and CD4 T cells after COVID-19. The antigens these receptors bind are not known. TCRdb used MiXCR to reprocess the PCR reads, holding one entry per CDR3 protein. The sample carries over 10,000 distinct CDR3 sequences, roughly 48% recorded once. The sample taken for sequencing was CD4+ T cells from blood, cultured in vitro. The receptors stem from a human donor who had recovered from COVID-19. The CDR3 runs from the conserved cysteine through the conserved F or W.

J,length,V,CDR3
TRBJ2-3,18,TRBV4-2,CASSQDQTTETTSDTQYF
TRBJ2-2,17,TRBV11-3,CAGGQSDWRNNTGELFF
TRBJ2-7,18,TRBV6-4,CASSDGDRSPSNSYEQYF
TRBJ2-3,16,TRBV30,CAWSLTGLASTDTQYF
TRBJ2-5,14,TRBV5-1,CASSRTTGQETQYF
TRBJ2-4,16,TRBV20-1,CSARSSAFFAKNIQYF
TRBJ2-7,15,TRBV7-2,CASSLGSGVSYEQYF
TRBJ1-1,15,TRBV24-1,CATSGTGSGDTEAFF
TRBJ1-1,12,TRBV2,CASSGRGTEAFF
TRBJ1-1,11,TRBV7-9,CASSPLVEAFF
TRBJ1-3,13,TRBV6-1,CASKRPSGNTIYF
TRBJ1-1,17,TRBV20-1,CSARDFGGPKVNTEAFF
TRBJ2-7,15,TRBV6-1,CASSDGTGGTYEQYF
TRBJ2-1,18,TRBV20-1,CSARDYKRAGTDYNEQFF
TRBJ2-5,15,TRBV7-2,CASSYLAGGAETQYF
TRBJ2-3,12,TRBV6-5,CASSYSGDTQYF
TRBJ2-3,16,TRBV5-1,CASSLGLGGGTDTQYF
TRBJ2-7,15,TRBV27,CATSRAGSKSYEQYF
TRBJ2-5,16,TRBV30,CAWSNPTSGGQETQYF
TRBJ1-5,16,TRBV20-1,CSAKIGGGHGYQPQHF
TRBJ2-7,15,TRBV12-3/TRBV12-4,CASSPNSGSPYEQYF
TRBJ2-2,15,TRBV6-2/TRBV6-3,CASSSTGRNTGELFF
TRBJ1-5,15,TRBV19,CASSIGTSLYQPQHF
TRBJ1-2,15,TRBV7-9,CASSGTGTSNYGYTF
TRBJ2-5,12,TRBV20-1,CSANRGPGTQYF